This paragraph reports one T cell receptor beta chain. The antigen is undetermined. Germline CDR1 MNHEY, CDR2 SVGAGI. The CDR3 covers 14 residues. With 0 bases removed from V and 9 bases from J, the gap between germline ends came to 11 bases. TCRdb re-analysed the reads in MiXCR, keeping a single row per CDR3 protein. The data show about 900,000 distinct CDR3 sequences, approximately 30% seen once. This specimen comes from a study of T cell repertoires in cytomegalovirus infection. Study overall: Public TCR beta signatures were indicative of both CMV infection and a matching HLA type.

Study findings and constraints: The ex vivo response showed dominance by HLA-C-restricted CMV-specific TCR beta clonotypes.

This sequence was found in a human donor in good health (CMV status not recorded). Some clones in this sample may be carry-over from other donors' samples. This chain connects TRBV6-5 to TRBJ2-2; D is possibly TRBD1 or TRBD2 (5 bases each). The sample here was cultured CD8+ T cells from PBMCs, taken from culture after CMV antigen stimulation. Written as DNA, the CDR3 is TGTGCCAGCAGTTACTCGAAGGGGACCCGGGAGCTGTTTTTT. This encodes CASSYSKGTRELFF.